Listed below are T cell receptor beta chains from one sample, sequenced in a study of cytomegalovirus exposure and HLA in healthy donors. Produced via immunoSEQ multiplex PCR; TCRdb's table is partial and in-frame only. The repertoire holds over 150,000 clones, with 65% to 85% as singletons. Sequencing was carried out using PBMCs. The origin of the receptors is a woman between 18 and 29 years old in good health and CMV-seronegative. CDR3s include the opening cysteine and the closing phenylalanine or tryptophan. D genes are given only for firm matches. Not every row has a clone size; where given, it reads once, few, many or a size class.

d_call j_call v_call clone_size cdr3_aa cdr3_nt
. TRBJ1-2 TRBV2 . CASSEAVANYGYTF TGTGCCAGCAGTGAGGCGGTAGCTAACTATGGCTACACCTTC
TRBD1 TRBJ1-1 TRBV11-2 . CASSPGTGAEAFF TGTGCCAGCAGCCCCGGGACAGGGGCTGAAGCTTTCTTT
. TRBJ2-1 TRBV10-3 once CAISPGTSYSYNEQFF TGTGCCATCAGTCCCGGGACTTCCTACTCCTACAATGAGCAGTTCTTC
TRBD2 TRBJ2-7 TRBV25-1 . CASSGGLAGYEQYF TGTGCCAGCAGTGGTGGACTAGCGGGCTACGAGCAGTACTTC
. TRBJ1-3 TRBV5-3 . CARSFTLRESSGNTIYF TGTGCCAGAAGCTTTACTTTGAGGGAGTCCTCTGGAAACACCATATATTTT
. TRBJ1-2 TRBV6-1 . CASSRIEPGLYGYTF TGTGCCAGCAGTCGGATTGAGCCGGGACTTTATGGCTACACCTTC
TRBD1 TRBJ1-2 TRBV6-1 few CASSVTGTGDRGYTF TGTGCCAGCAGCGTGACCGGGACAGGGGATCGGGGCTACACCTTC
. TRBJ1-2 TRBV6-5 . CASSYGSESNYGYTF TGTGCCAGCAGTTACGGCAGTGAATCTAACTATGGCTACACCTTC
. TRBJ2-7 TRBV30 few CAWSFSYYEQYF TGTGCCTGGAGCTTCTCCTACTACGAGCAGTACTTC
TRBD2 TRBJ2-5 TRBV5-6 . CASSSLARETQYF TGTGCCAGCAGCTCACTAGCGCGGGAGACCCAGTACTTC
TRBD2 TRBJ2-1 TRBV4-3 . CASSQDQTSGTYNEQFF TGCGCCAGCAGCCAAGATCAGACTAGCGGCACTTACAATGAGCAGTTCTTC
. TRBJ1-2 TRBV5-1 . CASSFDNPQGGYTF TGCGCCAGCAGCTTCGACAACCCTCAGGGTGGCTACACCTTC
. TRBJ1-1 TRBV5-1 . CASRGSGGRTEAFF TGCGCCAGCAGGGGGAGCGGGGGTCGGACTGAAGCTTTCTTT
TRBD2 TRBJ2-5 TRBV2 . CASSASGSIETQYF TGTGCCAGCTCGGCTAGCGGGAGTATAGAGACCCAGTACTTC
. TRBJ1-1 TRBV18 . CASSPLGESTEAFF TGTGCCAGCTCACCATTAGGAGAGAGCACTGAAGCTTTCTTT
. TRBJ2-2 TRBV4-1 once CASSRGLNGGGHTGELFF TGCGCCAGCAGCCGCGGACTAAATGGGGGGGGCCACACCGGGGAGCTGTTTTTT
. TRBJ1-2 TRBV5-4 . CASSLAGPGVGGYTF TGTGCCAGCAGCTTGGCCGGCCCAGGGGTTGGGGGCTACACCTTC
. TRBJ2-5 TRBV12-1 . CASSFEIYHLAGDQETQYF TGTGCCAGCAGCTTTGAGATTTACCACCTAGCGGGGGACCAAGAGACCCAGTACTTC
. TRBJ2-7 TRBV7-2 few CASSLAPGQPFYEQYF TGTGCCAGCAGCTTAGCCCCGGGTCAGCCGTTCTACGAGCAGTACTTC
. TRBJ1-1 TRBV4-1 few CASSQDSVTGTEAFF TGCGCCAGCAGCCAAGATTCGGTCACGGGGACTGAAGCTTTCTTT
TRBD2 TRBJ2-1 TRBV6-1 . CASSESGGSSYNEQFF TGTGCCAGCAGTGAAAGCGGGGGGAGCTCCTACAATGAGCAGTTCTTC
. TRBJ2-2 TRBV6-1 few CASSEAQPGAGELFF TGTGCCAGCAGTGAAGCTCAGCCAGGGGCCGGGGAGCTGTTTTTT
. TRBJ1-1 TRBV28 few CASRARQDEAFF TGTGCCAGCAGGGCTCGACAGGATGAAGCTTTCTTT
. TRBJ2-7 TRBV27 . CASSYSGSNEQYF TGTGCCAGCAGTTATTCGGGGAGCAACGAGCAGTACTTC
. TRBJ1-2 TRBV10-1 . CASSESRERGYGYTF TGCGCCAGCAGTGAGTCCCGGGAGAGGGGCTATGGCTACACCTTC
. TRBJ2-2 TRBV18 few CASSPRTGLGTGELFF TGTGCCAGCTCACCTCGGACGGGGTTGGGCACCGGGGAGCTGTTTTTT
. TRBJ1-1 TRBV4-1 . CASSQKGEGTEAFF TGCGCCAGCAGCCAAAAGGGGGAGGGGACTGAAGCTTTCTTT
TRBD1 TRBJ2-2 TRBV5-5 once CASSFALFGTGETGELFF TGTGCCAGCAGCTTTGCCTTGTTTGGTACAGGGGAGACCGGGGAGCTGTTTTTT
. TRBJ2-7 TRBV28 . CASSLGGKYEQYF TGTGCCAGCAGTTTAGGGGGGAAGTACGAGCAGTACTTC
. TRBJ1-2 TRBV7-2 few CASSPVVAHYGYTF TGTGCCAGCAGCCCCGTTGTAGCCCACTATGGCTACACCTTC
TRBD1 TRBJ1-2 TRBV6-1 . CASMGDRGDGYTF TGTGCCAGCATGGGGGACAGGGGGGATGGCTACACCTTC
TRBD1 TRBJ2-7 TRBV28 . CASSSTGGFYEQYF TGTGCCAGCAGTTCGACAGGGGGCTTTTACGAGCAGTACTTC
. TRBJ1-2 TRBV6-1 . CASTFRGYGYTF TGTGCCAGCACATTCAGGGGCTATGGCTACACCTTC
. TRBJ1-4 TRBV15 . CATSNRLGSNEKLFF TGTGCCACCAGCAACCGACTCGGGAGTAATGAAAAACTGTTTTTT
TRBD2 TRBJ2-1 TRBV6-5 . CASSYGSSGKDEQFF TGTGCCAGCAGTTACGGTTCTAGCGGGAAGGATGAGCAGTTCTTC
TRBD1 TRBJ1-5 TRBV30 . CAWSGTGTGENQPQHF TGTGCCTGGAGTGGGACCGGGACAGGGGAGAATCAGCCCCAGCATTTT
TRBD1 TRBJ2-7 TRBV10-2 . CASRTGGSYEQYF TGCGCCAGCAGGACAGGGGGCTCTTACGAGCAGTACTTC
TRBD1 TRBJ2-7 TRBV15 . CATSGRDRDIHEQYF TGTGCCACCAGCGGCCGGGACAGGGATATCCACGAGCAGTACTTC
TRBD1 TRBJ1-4 TRBV11-2 . CASSFGQGGEKLFF TGTGCCAGCAGCTTTGGACAGGGTGGCGAAAAACTGTTTTTT
. TRBJ1-4 TRBV19 . CASSLPGSNEKLFF TGTGCCAGTAGCCTACCGGGGTCTAATGAAAAACTGTTTTTT
TRBD1 TRBJ2-5 TRBV5-3 . CARSRGQGPRETQYF TGTGCCAGAAGCAGAGGACAGGGGCCGAGAGAGACCCAGTACTTC